This T cell receptor (beta chain) was documented in a study of T cells in Graves' hyperthyroidism and ophthalmopathy. Orbital computed tomography, thyroid ultrasound, serum thyroxine and TRAb, and clinical symptoms together informed the diagnoses. There are many counts of this clonotype. Researchers took RNA transcripts and amplified the TCR beta CDR3 regions from them. The TCR CDR3 first-round RT-PCR relied on the HTBI primer set. TCRdb called the multiplex PCR reads again in MiXCR, with one record for every CDR3 protein. In the table there are a few hundred thousand distinct CDR3 sequences, about 14% of which are singletons. Sequenced: blood. The source of this sequence is a man aged 30 to 45 with Graves' hyperthyroidism that later progressed to Graves' ophthalmopathy.

The CDR3 region is CASSKENTEAFF. The CDR3 nucleotides are TGTGCCAGCAGCAAGGAGAACACTGAAGCTTTCTTT. This sequence joins TRBV11-3 and TRBJ1-1; D gene ambiguous. Per germline, CDR1 SGHNT and CDR2 YENEEA. The CDR3 consists of 12 residues. V was pared by 5 bases and J by 1 base, with 5 bases between.